This T cell receptor (beta chain) was sequenced in a study of cytomegalovirus exposure and HLA in healthy donors. Turning to the study itself: The 100 to 150 validation repertoires were reported in a later analysis to have been generated on the same platform as the approximately 700 first-cohort repertoires. Notes on the study in general: For cytomegalovirus status, the classifier reportedly gave diagnoses with high specificity and sensitivity. TCR beta chains numbering more than 150 were designated cytomegalovirus-associated.

The assay was immunoSEQ multiplex PCR, and TCRdb's table has in-frame clones only and misses some. The sample lists 55,000 to 65,000 clones, roughly 96% occurring once. Germline-derived CDR1 and CDR2 are PRHDT and FYEKMQ (reference sequence). There are 14 residues in the CDR3. V was trimmed by 3 bases and J by 3 bases, leaving 9 bases between them. Note on this clone: Its antigen is not known.

The chain uses TRBV13 and TRBJ2-1; D possibly corresponds to TRBD2 (5 bases). This TCR derives from a man aged 18 to 29 in good health and CMV-seronegative. Source material: PBMCs. CDR3 sequence reads: CASSFSSNYNEQFF. CDR3 nucleotides: TGTGCCAGCAGCTTTTCTAGCAACTACAATGAGCAGTTCTTC. Using reference TRBV13 and TRBJ2-1 for the parts outside the CDR3, the full variable domain is AAGVIQSPRHLIKEKRETATLKCYPIPRHDTVYWYQQGPGQDPQFLISFYEKMQSDKGSIPDRFSAQQFSDYHSELNMSSLELGDSALYFCASSFSSNYNEQFFGPGTRLTVL.